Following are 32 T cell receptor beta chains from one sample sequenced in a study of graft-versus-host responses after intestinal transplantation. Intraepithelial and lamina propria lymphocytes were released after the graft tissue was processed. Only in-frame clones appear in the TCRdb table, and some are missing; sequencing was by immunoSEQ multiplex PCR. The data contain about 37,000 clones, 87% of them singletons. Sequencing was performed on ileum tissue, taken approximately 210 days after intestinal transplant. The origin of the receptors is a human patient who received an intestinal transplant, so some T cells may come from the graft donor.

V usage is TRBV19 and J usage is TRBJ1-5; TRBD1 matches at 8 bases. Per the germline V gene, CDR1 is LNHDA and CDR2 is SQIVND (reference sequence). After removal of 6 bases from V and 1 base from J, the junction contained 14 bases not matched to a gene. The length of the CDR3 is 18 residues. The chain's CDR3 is CASSGNRDRFTSNQPQHF. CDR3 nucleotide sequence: TGTGCCAGTAGCGGTAACCGGGACAGGTTTACCAGCAATCAGCCCCAGCATTTT.

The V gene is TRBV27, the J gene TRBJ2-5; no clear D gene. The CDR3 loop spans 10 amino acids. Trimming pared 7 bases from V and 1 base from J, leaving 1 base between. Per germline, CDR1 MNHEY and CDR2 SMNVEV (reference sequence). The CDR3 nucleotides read TGTGCCAGCATCCAAGAGACCCAGTACTTC. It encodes CASIQETQYF.

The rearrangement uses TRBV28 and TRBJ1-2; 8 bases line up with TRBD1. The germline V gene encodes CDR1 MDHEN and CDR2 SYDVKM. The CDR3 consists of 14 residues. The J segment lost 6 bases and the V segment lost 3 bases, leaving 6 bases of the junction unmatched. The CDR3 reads CASSLAQGGDGYTF. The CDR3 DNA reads TGTGCCAGCAGTTTGGCACAGGGGGGCGATGGCTACACCTTC.

In nucleotides, the CDR3 is TGTGCCAGCAGCGTTAACCCCTACGAGCAGTACTTC. Translated, it gives CASSVNPYEQYF. The rearrangement uses TRBV7-9 and TRBJ2-7; D gene uncertain. The CDR3 spans 12 residues. Germline V gene data show CDR1 as SEHNR and CDR2 as FQNEAQ (reference sequence). V gave up 5 bases and J gave up 2 bases, with 7 bases separating them.

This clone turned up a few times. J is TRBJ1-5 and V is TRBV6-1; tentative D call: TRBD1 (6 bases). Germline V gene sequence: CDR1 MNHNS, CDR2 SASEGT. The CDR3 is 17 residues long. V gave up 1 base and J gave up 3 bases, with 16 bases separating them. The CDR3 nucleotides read TGTGCCAGCAGTGAAGAGTCTGGGGGCGCGTCCAATCAGCCCCAGCATTTT. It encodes CASSEESGGASNQPQHF.

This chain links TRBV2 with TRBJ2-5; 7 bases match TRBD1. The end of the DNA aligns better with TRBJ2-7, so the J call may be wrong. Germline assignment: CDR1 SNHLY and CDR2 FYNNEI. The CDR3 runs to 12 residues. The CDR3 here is CASSGDSYEQYF. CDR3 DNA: TGTGCCAGCAGTGGGGACAGCTACGAGCAGTACTTC.

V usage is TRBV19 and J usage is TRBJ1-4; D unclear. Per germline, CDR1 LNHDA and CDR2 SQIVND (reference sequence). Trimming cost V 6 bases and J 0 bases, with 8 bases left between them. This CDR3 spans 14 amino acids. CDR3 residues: CASRQTATNEKLFF. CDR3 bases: TGTGCCAGTAGACAGACGGCAACTAATGAAAAACTGTTTTTT.

In DNA, the CDR3 is TGCGCCAGCAGCCAAGTGGGACTAGACAACGAGCAGTACTTC. It is translated as CASSQVGLDNEQYF. The gene calls are TRBV4-1 and TRBJ2-7; 8 bases are a match to TRBD2. The J segment lost 5 bases and the V segment lost 1 base, leaving 4 bases of the junction unmatched. Germline V CDR1 and CDR2: MGHRA, YSYEKL. The CDR3 length is 14 residues.

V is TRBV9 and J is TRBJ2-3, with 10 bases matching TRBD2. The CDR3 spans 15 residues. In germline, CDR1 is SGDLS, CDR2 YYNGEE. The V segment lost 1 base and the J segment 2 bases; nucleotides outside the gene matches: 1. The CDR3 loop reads CASSVLAGDTDTQYF. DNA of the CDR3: TGTGCCAGCAGCGTACTAGCGGGAGACACAGATACGCAGTATTTT.

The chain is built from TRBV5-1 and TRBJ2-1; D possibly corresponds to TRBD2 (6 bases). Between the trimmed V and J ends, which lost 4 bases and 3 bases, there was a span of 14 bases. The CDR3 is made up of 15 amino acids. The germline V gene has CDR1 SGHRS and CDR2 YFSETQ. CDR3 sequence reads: CASSPLAANYNEQFF. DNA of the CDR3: TGCGCCAGCAGCCCCTTAGCGGCCAACTACAATGAGCAGTTCTTC.

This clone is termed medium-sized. CDR3 residues: CASSASQRRAFF. In nucleotides, the CDR3 is TGTGCCAGCAGCGCAAGCCAGCGGAGGGCTTTCTTT. The J gene is TRBJ1-1, the V gene TRBV7-2; unclear D gene. The CDR3 runs to 12 residues. Germline CDR1 SGHTA, CDR2 FQGNSA. Deletions cut 5 bases from V and 11 bases from J, with 15 bases between.

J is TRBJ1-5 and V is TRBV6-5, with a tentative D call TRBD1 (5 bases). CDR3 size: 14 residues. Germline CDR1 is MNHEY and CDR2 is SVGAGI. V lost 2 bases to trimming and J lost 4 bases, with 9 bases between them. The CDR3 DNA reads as TGTGCCAGCAGTTACGGGGGTGGAAATCAGCCCCAGCATTTT. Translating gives CASSYGGGNQPQHF.

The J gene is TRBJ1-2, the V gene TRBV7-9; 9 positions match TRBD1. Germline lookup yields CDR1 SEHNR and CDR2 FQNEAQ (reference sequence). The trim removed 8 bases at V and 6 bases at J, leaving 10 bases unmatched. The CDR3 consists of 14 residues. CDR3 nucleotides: TGTGCCAGCGAGAACACAGGGGGCGCGCATGGCTACACCTTC. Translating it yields CASENTGGAHGYTF.

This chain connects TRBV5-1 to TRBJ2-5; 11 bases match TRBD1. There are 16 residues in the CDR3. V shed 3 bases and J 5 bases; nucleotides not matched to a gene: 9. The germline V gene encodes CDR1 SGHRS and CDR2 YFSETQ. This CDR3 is CASSSLGQGAWETQYF. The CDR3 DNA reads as TGCGCCAGCAGCTCCCTCGGACAGGGGGCATGGGAGACCCAGTACTTC.

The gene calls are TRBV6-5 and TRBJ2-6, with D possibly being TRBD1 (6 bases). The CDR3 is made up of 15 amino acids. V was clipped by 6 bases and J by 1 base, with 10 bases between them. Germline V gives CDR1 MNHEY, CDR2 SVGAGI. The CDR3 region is CASSATGSGANVLTF. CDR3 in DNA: TGTGCCAGCAGCGCAACAGGGTCTGGGGCCAACGTCCTGACTTTC.

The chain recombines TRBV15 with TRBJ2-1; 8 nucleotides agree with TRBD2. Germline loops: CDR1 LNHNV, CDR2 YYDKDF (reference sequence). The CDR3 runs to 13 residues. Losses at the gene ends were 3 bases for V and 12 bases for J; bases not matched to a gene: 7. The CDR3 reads CATSSSSGSRQFF. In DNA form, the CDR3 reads TGTGCCACCAGCAGTTCAAGCGGGAGTAGGCAGTTCTTC.

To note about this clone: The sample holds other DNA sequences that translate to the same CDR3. The CDR3 region is CASSFPEETQYF. In DNA, the CDR3 is TGTGCCAGCAGTTTCCCCGAAGAGACCCAGTACTTC. The V call is TRBV28, the J call TRBJ2-5, with D hard to call. The germline V and J ends were trimmed by 3 bases and 3 bases, with 5 bases remaining between them. Looked up from germline, CDR1 is MDHEN and CDR2 is SYDVKM. This CDR3 has 12 amino acids.

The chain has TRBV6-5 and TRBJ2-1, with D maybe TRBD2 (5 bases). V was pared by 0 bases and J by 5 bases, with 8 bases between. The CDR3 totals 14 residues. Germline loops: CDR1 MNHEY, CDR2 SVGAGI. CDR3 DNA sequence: TGTGCCAGCAGTTACTCGAGGGCTAACAATGAGCAGTTCTTC. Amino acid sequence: CASSYSRANNEQFF.

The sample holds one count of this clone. The CDR3 nucleotides read TGTGCCAGCAGCTTTTTTTTCGGGGTTGGCACAGATACGCAGTATTTT. Translation: CASSFFFGVGTDTQYF. The chain uses TRBV7-9 and TRBJ2-3; D is possibly TRBD2 (5 bases). The CDR3 covers 16 residues. Looked up from germline, CDR1 is SEHNR and CDR2 is FQNEAQ (reference sequence). The V gene lost 3 bases and the J gene lost 1 base, with 14 bases spanning the gap.

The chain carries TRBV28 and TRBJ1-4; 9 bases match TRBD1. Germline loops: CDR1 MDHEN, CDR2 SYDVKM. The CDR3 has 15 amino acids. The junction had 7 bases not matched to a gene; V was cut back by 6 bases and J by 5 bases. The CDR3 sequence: CASRLPGQGNEKLFF. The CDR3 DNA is TGTGCCAGCAGGCTACCGGGACAGGGAAATGAAAAACTGTTTTTT.

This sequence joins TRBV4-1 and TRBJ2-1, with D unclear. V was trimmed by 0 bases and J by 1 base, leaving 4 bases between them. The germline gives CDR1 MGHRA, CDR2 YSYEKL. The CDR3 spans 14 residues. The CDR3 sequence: CASSQESSYNEQFF. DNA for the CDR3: TGCGCCAGCAGCCAAGAATCATCCTACAATGAGCAGTTCTTC.

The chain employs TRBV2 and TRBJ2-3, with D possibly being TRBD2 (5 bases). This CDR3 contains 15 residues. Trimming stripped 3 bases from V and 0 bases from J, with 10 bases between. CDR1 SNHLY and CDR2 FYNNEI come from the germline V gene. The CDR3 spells CASSDGVRSTDTQYF. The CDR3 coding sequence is TGTGCCAGCAGTGACGGGGTAAGGAGCACAGATACGCAGTATTTT.

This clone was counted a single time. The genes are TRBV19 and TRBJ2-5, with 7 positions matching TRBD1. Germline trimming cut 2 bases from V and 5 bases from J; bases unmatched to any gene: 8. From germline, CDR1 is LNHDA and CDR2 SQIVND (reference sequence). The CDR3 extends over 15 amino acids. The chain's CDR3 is CASSIFGQAYETQYF. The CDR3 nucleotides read TGTGCCAGTAGTATATTTGGACAGGCGTACGAGACCCAGTACTTC.

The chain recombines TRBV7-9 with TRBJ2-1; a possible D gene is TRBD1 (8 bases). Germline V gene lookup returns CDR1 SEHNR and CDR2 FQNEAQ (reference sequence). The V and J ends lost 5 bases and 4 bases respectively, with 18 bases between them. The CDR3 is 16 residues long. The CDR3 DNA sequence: TGTGCCAGCAGCCGGAGGACAGGGAGGGTGTACAATGAGCAGTTCTTC. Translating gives CASSRRTGRVYNEQFF.

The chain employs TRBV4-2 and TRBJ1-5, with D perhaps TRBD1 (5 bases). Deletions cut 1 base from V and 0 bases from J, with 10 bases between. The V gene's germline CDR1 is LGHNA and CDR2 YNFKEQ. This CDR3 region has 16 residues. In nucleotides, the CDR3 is TGTGCCAGCAGCCAAGTAGGGGCAAATAGCAATCAGCCCCAGCATTTT. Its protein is CASSQVGANSNQPQHF.

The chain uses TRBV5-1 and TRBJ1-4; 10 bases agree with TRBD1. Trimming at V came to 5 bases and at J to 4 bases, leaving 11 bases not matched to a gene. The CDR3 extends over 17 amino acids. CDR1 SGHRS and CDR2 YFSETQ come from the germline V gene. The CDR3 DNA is TGCGCCAGCAGTATTGAGGGGACAGGGGCGCTTAATGAAAAACTGTTTTTT. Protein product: CASSIEGTGALNEKLFF. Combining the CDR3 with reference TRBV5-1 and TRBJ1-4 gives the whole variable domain KAGVTQTPRYLIKTRGQQVTLSCSPISGHRSVSWYQQTPGQGLQFLFEYFSETQRNKGNFPGRFSGRQFSNSRSEMNVSTLELGDSALYLCASSIEGTGALNEKLFFGSGTQLSVL.

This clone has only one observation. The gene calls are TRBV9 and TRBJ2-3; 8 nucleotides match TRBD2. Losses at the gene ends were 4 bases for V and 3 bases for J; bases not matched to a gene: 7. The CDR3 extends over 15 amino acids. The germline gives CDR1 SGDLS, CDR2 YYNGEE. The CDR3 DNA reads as TGTGCCAGCAGCCCAGGACTAGCTTGGACAGATACGCAGTATTTT. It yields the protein CASSPGLAWTDTQYF.

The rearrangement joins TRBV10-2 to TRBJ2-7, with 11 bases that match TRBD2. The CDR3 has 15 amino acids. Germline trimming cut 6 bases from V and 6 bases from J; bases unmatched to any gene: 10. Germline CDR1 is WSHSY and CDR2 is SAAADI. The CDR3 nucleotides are TGCGCCAGCAGGGGAATAGCGGGAGGGCCCGGCGAGCAGTACTTC. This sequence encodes CASRGIAGGPGEQYF.

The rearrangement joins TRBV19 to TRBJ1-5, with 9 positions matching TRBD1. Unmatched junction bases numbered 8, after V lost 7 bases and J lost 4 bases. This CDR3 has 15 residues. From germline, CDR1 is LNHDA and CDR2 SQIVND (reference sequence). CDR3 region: CASKNDRGGNQPQHF. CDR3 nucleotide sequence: TGTGCCAGTAAGAACGACAGGGGGGGGAATCAGCCCCAGCATTTT.

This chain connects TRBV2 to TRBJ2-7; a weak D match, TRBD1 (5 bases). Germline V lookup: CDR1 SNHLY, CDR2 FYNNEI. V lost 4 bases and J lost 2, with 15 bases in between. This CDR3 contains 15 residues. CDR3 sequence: CASSAGSHSPYEQYF. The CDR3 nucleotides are TGTGCCAGCAGTGCAGGGTCGCATTCCCCCTACGAGCAGTACTTC.

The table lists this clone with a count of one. The CDR3 spells CASSGRGQGVSSPLHF. For the CDR3, the DNA is TGTGCCAGCAGCGGCCGAGGACAGGGGGTTTCCTCACCCCTCCACTTT. The chain combines TRBV5-4 with TRBJ1-6, with 10 bases matching TRBD1. The CDR3 is 16 amino acids. Per germline, CDR1 SGHNT and CDR2 YYREEE (reference sequence). V lost 4 bases and J lost 10; bases outside the gene matches: 11.

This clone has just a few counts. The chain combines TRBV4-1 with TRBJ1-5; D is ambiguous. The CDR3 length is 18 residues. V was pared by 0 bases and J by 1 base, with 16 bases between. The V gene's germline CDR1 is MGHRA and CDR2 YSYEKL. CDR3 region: CASSQDTVAGASNQPQHF. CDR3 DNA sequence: TGCGCCAGCAGCCAAGATACGGTGGCAGGAGCAAGCAATCAGCCCCAGCATTTT.